The 23 T cell receptor beta chains in this list originate from one sample, sequenced in a study of blood T cell repertoires in COVID-19. Libraries were prepared by immunoSEQ multiplex PCR; TCRdb keeps only in-frame clonotypes and omits some of them. This table has roughly 100,000 clones, roughly 79% appearing once. The sample comprised peripheral blood. These receptors were obtained from a man older than 75 with acute or convalescent COVID-19.

The V gene is TRBV2, the J gene TRBJ2-7; the match to TRBD2 covers 12 bases. This CDR3 has 15 residues. Germline V gives CDR1 SNHLY, CDR2 FYNNEI. Trimming cost V 6 bases and J 4 bases; bases outside gene matches: 7. This CDR3 reads CASSQRTSGKYEQYF. CDR3 coding DNA: TGTGCCAGCAGCCAACGGACTAGCGGGAAATACGAGCAGTACTTC.

CDR3 sequence reads: CASSFEQGRTLGSNQPQHF. As DNA, the CDR3 is TGTGCCAGCAGTTTTGAGCAGGGCAGAACACTCGGAAGCAATCAGCCCCAGCATTTT. The chain links TRBV28 to TRBJ1-5, with D maybe TRBD1 (5 bases). The CDR3 contains 19 residues. Germline CDR1 MDHEN, CDR2 SYDVKM. Between the trimmed V and J ends, which lost 3 bases and 1 base, there was a span of 22 bases. Complete variable domain (other parts from reference TRBV28 and TRBJ1-5): DVKVTQSSRYLVKRTGEKVFLECVQDMDHENMFWYRQDPGLGLRLIYFSYDVKMKEKGDIPEGYSVSREKKERFSLILESASTNQTSMYLCASSFEQGRTLGSNQPQHFGDGTRLSIL.

The chain couples TRBV6-5 to TRBJ2-3, with D maybe TRBD2 (5 bases). The CDR3 length is 14 residues. The V gene's germline CDR1 is MNHEY and CDR2 SVGAGI. With 8 bases removed from V and 5 bases from J, the gap between germline ends came to 17 bases. CDR3 in DNA: TGTGCCAGCCGCGTGGCTTACGAGGGAGATACGCAGTATTTT. This translates into CASRVAYEGDTQYF.

The J gene is TRBJ1-2, the V gene TRBV24-1, with 7 bases fitting TRBD1. Germline-derived CDR1 and CDR2 are KGHDR and SFDVKD. Unmatched junction bases numbered 7, after V lost 3 bases and J lost 4 bases. The CDR3 loop spans 15 amino acids. CDR3 region: CATSDPAGTAYGYTF. Here the CDR3 DNA reads TGTGCCACCAGTGATCCGGCCGGGACAGCCTATGGCTACACCTTC.

The chain has TRBV11-1 and TRBJ2-5; 8 nucleotides align to TRBD2. Germline lookup yields CDR1 SGHAT and CDR2 FQDESV (reference sequence). This CDR3 is 16 amino acids long. V lost 4 bases to trimming and J lost 3 bases; unmatched junction nucleotides: 10. This CDR3 reads CASSWGDSGKEETQYF. CDR3 nucleotide sequence: TGTGCCAGCAGCTGGGGGGATAGCGGGAAGGAAGAGACCCAGTACTTC.

The chain uses TRBV10-3 and TRBJ1-3; the D is unclear. Germline V gives CDR1 ENHRY, CDR2 SYGVKD. The V end lost 4 bases, the J end lost 1 base, and 5 bases lay between the germline ends. This CDR3 comprises 13 residues. CDR3 DNA: TGTGCCATCAGTGCTCAGTCTGGAAACACCATATATTTT. It codes for CAISAQSGNTIYF.

This chain links TRBV27 with TRBJ2-3; D unclear. The CDR3 totals 13 residues. Between the trimmed V and J ends, which lost 4 bases and 4 bases, there was a span of 9 bases. Germline V lookup: CDR1 MNHEY, CDR2 SMNVEV (reference sequence). For the CDR3, the DNA is TGTGCCAGCAGTTGGGTAGCAGCAGATACGCAGTATTTT. Amino acid sequence: CASSWVAADTQYF.

The rearrangement joins TRBV5-1 to TRBJ2-5; TRBD2 matches 7 bases. Losses at the gene ends were 1 base for V and 6 bases for J; bases not matched to a gene: 9. Germline V gene data show CDR1 as SGHRS and CDR2 as YFSETQ. The CDR3 sequence is 15 residues long. The CDR3 nucleotides read TGCGCCAGCAGCTTGTACCTAGCGGAAGAGCAGACCCAGTACTTC. Protein product: CASSLYLAEEQTQYF.

This clone was counted between two and nine times. The rearrangement links TRBV9 to TRBJ1-2, with 9 bases that match TRBD1. Losses at the gene ends were 2 bases for V and 2 bases for J; bases not matched to a gene: 4. The CDR3 contains 15 residues. From germline, CDR1 is SGDLS and CDR2 YYNGEE. CDR3 nucleotides: TGTGCCAGCAGCGTTACAGGGGGCTCGAACTATGGCTACACCTTC. Amino acids: CASSVTGGSNYGYTF.

DNA for the CDR3: TGTGCCAGCAGCTTCTTAGCGGGACGCACAGATACGCAGTATTTT. Translation: CASSFLAGRTDTQYF. The rearrangement links TRBV7-2 to TRBJ2-3; 8 positions agree with TRBD2. Germline V CDR1 and CDR2: SGHTA, FQGNSA. This CDR3 is 15 amino acids long. The ends lost 3 bases at V and 1 base at J; junction bases unmatched: 3.

The chain uses TRBV3-1 (or the pseudogene TRBV3-2) and TRBJ1-2; 10 nucleotides align to TRBD1. The CDR3 extends over 13 amino acids. V trimming: 6 bases; J trimming: 8 bases; junction bases outside the gene matches: 6. The germline gives CDR1 LGHDT, CDR2 YNNKEL (reference sequence). The CDR3, as DNA: TGTGCCAGCAGTAGGGGGACAGGGGAAGGCTACACCTTC. Protein: CASSRGTGEGYTF.

The chain combines TRBV2 with TRBJ1-5, with 9 bases identical to TRBD1. Trimming removed 4 bases from V and 4 bases from J; junction bases left unmatched: 5. Germline assignment: CDR1 SNHLY and CDR2 FYNNEI. The CDR3 spans 15 residues. CDR3 in DNA: TGTGCCAGCAGTGGAACGACAGGGGGAAATCAGCCCCAGCATTTT. Translating it yields CASSGTTGGNQPQHF.

The chain combines TRBV2 with TRBJ1-5; perhaps TRBD1 as D (6 bases). Trimming removed 4 bases from V and 0 bases from J, with 10 bases in between. The V gene's germline CDR1 is SNHLY and CDR2 FYNNEI. The CDR3 contains 15 residues. This CDR3 is CASSGGRGSNQPQHF. Written as DNA, the CDR3 is TGTGCCAGCAGTGGGGGCAGGGGTAGCAATCAGCCCCAGCATTTT.

The chain employs TRBV7-9 and TRBJ1-1, with D tentatively TRBD1 (6 bases). Germline V CDR1 and CDR2: SEHNR, FQNEAQ (reference sequence). V was pared by 3 bases and J by 0 bases, with 11 bases between. The CDR3 covers 15 residues. CDR3 in amino acids: CASSFPGTLNTEAFF. The CDR3 coding sequence is TGTGCCAGCAGCTTTCCCGGGACACTGAACACTGAAGCTTTCTTT.

The chain employs TRBV30 and TRBJ1-5; tentatively, D is TRBD1 (6 bases). The CDR3 runs to 13 residues. Germline V gene lookup returns CDR1 GTSNPN and CDR2 SVGIG (reference sequence). V dropped 6 bases and J dropped 7 bases, with 16 bases sitting between them. CDR3 DNA sequence: TGTGCCTGCAGGGGACGGACCGGGCAGCCCCAGCATTTT. Translated: CACRGRTGQPQHF.

The chain carries TRBV7-2 and TRBJ2-1; D uncertain. CDR1 is SGHTA, CDR2 FQGNSA, per germline. The CDR3 covers 11 residues. V lost 4 bases and J 10 bases, leaving 8 bases between the germline ends. The CDR3 loop is CASSSELEQFF. In DNA form, the CDR3 reads TGTGCCAGCAGCTCCGAACTCGAGCAGTTCTTC.

The table lists this clone with a few counts. The chain recombines TRBV10-2 with TRBJ2-5; D gene ambiguous. With 6 bases removed from V and 2 bases from J, the gap between germline ends came to 10 bases. The CDR3 has 13 amino acids. In germline, CDR1 is WSHSY, CDR2 SAAADI. Written as DNA, the CDR3 is TGCGCCAGCAGACTCGCCGGTCAAGAGACCCAGTACTTC. It codes for CASRLAGQETQYF.

The V and J genes are TRBV28 and TRBJ1-5, with TRBD1 matching over 9 bases. CDR1 and CDR2 (germline): MDHEN, SYDVKM. CDR3 length: 16 amino acids. The V and J ends lost 8 bases and 11 bases, in that order; junction bases with no gene match: 19. The CDR3 DNA follows: TGTGCCAGCTCCGCCGGTGTCGGGACAGGGAATGCAGCCCAGCATTTT. Its protein product is CASSAGVGTGNAAQHF.

The J gene is TRBJ1-1, the V gene TRBV28; 8 bases map to TRBD1. The CDR3 loop spans 10 amino acids. Germline trimming cut 10 bases from V and 10 bases from J; bases unmatched to any gene: 5. Germline V CDR1 and CDR2: MDHEN, SYDVKM. Here the CDR3 DNA reads TGTGCCACCTCCGGGACAGGAGCTTTCTTT. Its translation: CATSGTGAFF. Supplemented by reference TRBV28 and TRBJ1-1, the full variable domain reads DVKVTQSSRYLVKRTGEKVFLECVQDMDHENMFWYRQDPGLGLRLIYFSYDVKMKEKGDIPEGYSVSREKKERFSLILESASTNQTSMYLCATSGTGAFFGQGTRLTVV.

This clone was seen more than once but under ten times. The chain joins TRBV7-6 to TRBJ1-5, with 7 bases fitting TRBD1. Per the germline V gene, CDR1 is SGHVS and CDR2 is FNYEAQ. V lost 4 bases to trimming and J lost 6 bases; unmatched junction nucleotides: 9. The CDR3 runs to 15 residues. The CDR3 reads CASSSRTGLTQPQHF. CDR3 coding DNA: TGTGCCAGCAGCTCCCGGACAGGTCTGACTCAGCCCCAGCATTTT.

This clone was counted once. V and J are TRBV4-3 and TRBJ1-2; D gene unclear. Germline lookup yields CDR1 LGHNA and CDR2 YSLEER. The CDR3 has 14 residues. The ends were cut back, 0 bases at V and 5 bases at J, with 10 bases in the middle. The CDR3 region is CASSQDRMRYGYTF. DNA of the CDR3: TGCGCCAGCAGCCAAGATCGTATGAGATATGGCTACACCTTC.

The chain links TRBV28 to TRBJ1-6; 12 bases fit TRBD1. CDR1 and CDR2 from the germline V gene are MDHEN and SYDVKM. V shed 6 bases, J shed 7 bases, and the junction held 4 bases outside the gene matches. CDR3 length: 15 residues. CDR3: CASRGGQGANSPLHF. CDR3 DNA: TGTGCCAGCAGGGGGGGACAGGGGGCGAATTCACCCCTCCACTTT.

The rearrangement joins TRBV27 to TRBJ2-5; TRBD2 matches at 13 bases. CDR1 and CDR2 (germline): MNHEY, SMNVEV (reference sequence). The trim removed 8 bases at V and 1 base at J, leaving 7 bases unmatched. The CDR3 consists of 16 residues. CDR3 nucleotides: TGTGCCAGCCGAAAGGGACTAGCGGGATCCCAAGAGACCCAGTACTTC. Amino acid sequence: CASRKGLAGSQETQYF.